These 22 T cell receptor beta chains were all obtained from the same sample, sequenced in a study of blood T cells in healthy people across ages. Through a sample-barcoded 5' primer and a J-beta primer mix, a second PCR was run for about 6 to 11 cycles. MiXCR was run by TCRdb on the 5' RACE reads, yielding one entry per CDR3 protein. The repertoire holds roughly 1,700,000 distinct CDR3 sequences, with roughly 28% as singletons. Sample: blood. These receptors originate from a woman in her 30s in good health.

This clonotype showed up just a few times. The V gene is TRBV3-1, the J gene TRBJ1-2; possibly TRBD1 for D (5 bases). V lost 4 bases and J lost 2, with 14 bases in between. Germline V lookup: CDR1 LGHDT, CDR2 YNNKEL (reference sequence). This CDR3 is 15 amino acids long. The CDR3 nucleotides are TGTGCCAGCAGCCCATACAAACGGGACAACTATGGCTACACCTTC. Translating gives CASSPYKRDNYGYTF. The full variable domain, in which reference TRBV3-1 and TRBJ1-2 provide the parts outside the CDR3, is DTAVSQTPKYLVTQMGNDKSIKCEQNLGHDTMYWYKQDSKKFLKIMFSYNNKELIINETVPNRFSPKSPDKAHLNLHINSLELGDSAVYFCASSPYKRDNYGYTFGSGTRLTVV.

The rearrangement joins TRBV28 to TRBJ2-1, with D possibly TRBD1 on 5 matching bases. Germline V gene sequence: CDR1 MDHEN, CDR2 SYDVKM. V lost 6 bases, J lost 6 bases, and 12 bases lay in between. CDR3 length equals 13 residues. Here the CDR3 reads CASRLIGVNEQFF. The CDR3 region has the DNA TGTGCCAGCAGGTTAATAGGGGTCAATGAGCAGTTCTTC.

This clonotype was counted many times. An end of the junction differs from the germline gene, which may be a read error. The chain is built from TRBV7-9 and TRBJ2-7, with no clear D. The germline V gene has CDR1 SEHNR and CDR2 FQNEAQ (reference sequence). This CDR3 comprises 13 residues. CDR3: CASSLVAAYEQYF. The CDR3 region has the DNA TGCGCCAGCAGCTTGGTAGCAGCCTACGAGCAGTACTTC.

The table lists this clonotype with a few counts. V and J are TRBV3-1 and TRBJ2-2; D is ambiguous. CDR3 length equals 14 residues. V was pared by 1 base and J by 7 bases, with 10 bases between. Per germline, CDR1 LGHDT and CDR2 YNNKEL (reference sequence). CDR3 nucleotide sequence: TGTGCCAGCAGCCAAGGTGCAGGCATCGGGGAGCTGTTTTTT. This encodes CASSQGAGIGELFF.

This clonotype was counted at least ten times. The chain joins TRBV29-1 to TRBJ1-2; D ambiguous. The CDR3 is made up of 14 amino acids. Germline V gene lookup returns CDR1 SQVTM and CDR2 ANQGSEA. The germline V and J ends were trimmed by 0 bases and 8 bases, with 16 bases remaining between them. Written as DNA, the CDR3 is TGCAGCGTTGAAGATGCCGTAAAGGGAGGGGGCTACACCTTC. As protein: CSVEDAVKGGGYTF.

This clonotype was picked up a small number of times. The rearrangement links TRBV24-1 to TRBJ2-3, with TRBD2 as a possible D gene (6 bases). The CDR3 sequence is 13 residues long. The V end was cut by 10 bases, the J end by 4 bases, with 14 bases between. Germline V gene lookup returns CDR1 KGHDR and CDR2 SFDVKD. CDR3 region: CATRGGGADTQYF. The CDR3 nucleotides are TGTGCCACGAGGGGAGGAGGCGCAGATACGCAGTATTTT.

This clonotype has only a few counts. DNA for the CDR3: TGCAGTGCTGTAGCGGGAGTGGGCAACAACAATGAGCAGTTCTTC. Its translation: CSAVAGVGNNNEQFF. J is TRBJ2-1 and V is TRBV20-1; 9 bases map to TRBD2. The germline CDR1 and CDR2 sequences are DFQATT and SNEGSKA (reference sequence). V lost 5 bases, J lost 5 bases, and 10 bases stayed unmatched. This CDR3 comprises 15 residues.

The rearrangement joins TRBV29-1 to TRBJ2-5; D may match TRBD1 or TRBD2 (6 bases each). This CDR3 region has 10 residues. V lost 7 bases, J lost 11 bases, and 14 bases lay in between. Germline CDR1 reads SQVTM; CDR2 reads ANQGSEA. DNA of the CDR3: TGCAGCGCGGGGGACAATGAGCAGTACTTC. It is translated as CSAGDNEQYF.

The chain has TRBV21-1 and TRBJ2-7; the table assigns TRBD1, which was not confirmed against the DNA. TRBV21-1 has pseudogene status. The CDR3 is 16 residues long. CDR3 DNA: TGTGCCAGCAGCAACCCCTTTGAGACGGGATCCTACGAGCAGTACTTC. Amino acid sequence: CASSNPFETGSYEQYF.

Only a few counts were recorded for this clonotype. This sequence joins TRBV29-1 and TRBJ2-3; maybe TRBD1 (6 bases). The V gene's germline CDR1 is SQVTM and CDR2 ANQGSEA. V shed 6 bases and J shed 1 base, with 11 bases lying between them. This CDR3 is built from 13 residues. Written as DNA, the CDR3 is TGCAGCGTCGAGAGACAGGGCACAGATACGCAGTATTTT. The encoded protein is CSVERQGTDTQYF.

CDR3 sequence: CASSRTGLLDQPQHF. DNA of the CDR3: TGTGCCAGCAGCCGTACCGGACTGCTGGATCAGCCCCAGCATTTT. The V gene is TRBV9, the J gene TRBJ1-5; D is undetermined. This CDR3 is built from 15 residues. V lost 4 bases, J lost 5 bases, and 16 bases lay in between. CDR1 is SGDLS and CDR2 is YYNGEE in the germline V gene.

The chain links TRBV20-1 to TRBJ2-3; 9 nucleotides align to TRBD2. CDR1 and CDR2 from the germline V gene are DFQATT and SNEGSKA (reference sequence). This CDR3 comprises 19 residues. With V trimmed by 5 bases and J by 4 bases, 22 bases remained unmatched. CDR3 residues: CSAPTRGGRALQSSDTQYF. CDR3 DNA: TGCAGTGCTCCCACAAGGGGCGGGAGGGCCTTGCAGTCATCAGATACGCAGTATTTT.

For this clonotype: Since the CDR3 does not end with the conserved phenylalanine or tryptophan, this likely comes from a read error. The chain links TRBV5-1 to TRBJ2-5; unclear D gene. V was pared by 0 bases and J by 4 bases, with 13 bases between. The CDR3 is 15 residues long. Germline CDR1 SGHRS, CDR2 YFSETQ. CDR3 amino acids: CASSLASVRIETQYV. CDR3 in DNA: TGCGCCAGCAGCTTGGCATCTGTGAGGATAGAGACCCAGTACGTC.

Remarks on this clonotype: A single base separates this from a much larger clone, so it may be a read error. This chain joins TRBV18 and TRBJ2-5, with 8 bases matching TRBD2. In germline, CDR1 is KGHSH, CDR2 LQKENI. CDR3 length: 15 residues. The CDR3 here is CAGSPREAGEETQYF. The CDR3 DNA reads as TGTGCCGGCTCACCCCGAGAAGCGGGAGAGGAGACCCAGTACTTC.

The chain couples TRBV6-5 to TRBJ1-2; no firm D call. Germline CDR1 MNHEY, CDR2 SVGAGI. CDR3 size: 16 residues. Trimming took off 6 bases at V and 1 base at J, with 18 bases between the two ends. The CDR3 DNA sequence: TGTGCCAGCAGGAAACCGGGCTTAGGACGTAACTATGGCTACACCTTC. This gives the protein CASRKPGLGRNYGYTF.

V usage is TRBV6-2 or TRBV6-3 and J usage is TRBJ1-5; 7 positions match TRBD1. J lost 11 bases, V lost 2 bases, and 9 bases had no gene match. Looked up from germline, CDR1 is MNHEY and CDR2 is SVGEGT. CDR3 length: 14 amino acids. CDR3 sequence: CASSYRGQSFSQHF. CDR3 bases: TGTGCCAGCAGTTACCGGGGACAGAGCTTTTCCCAGCATTTT.

In this sample, this clonotype turned up a few times. The chain employs TRBV25-1 and TRBJ2-1; 7 nucleotides line up with TRBD2. Germline V gives CDR1 MGHDK, CDR2 SYGVNS. V was pared by 8 bases and J by 4 bases, with 14 bases of the junction left unmatched. This CDR3 contains 16 residues. DNA of the CDR3: TGTGCCAGCGATCTGAATAAGAGCGGGACTTACAATGAGCAGTTCTTC. This codes for CASDLNKSGTYNEQFF.

This clonotype was seen a few times. This sequence joins TRBV5-1 and TRBJ2-7; TRBD1 agrees at 10 bases. This CDR3 is built from 14 residues. Germline CDR1 SGHRS, CDR2 YFSETQ. After removal of 3 bases from V and 4 bases from J, the junction contained 4 bases not matched to a gene. CDR3 in DNA: TGCGCCAGCAGCTGGGGACAGGGGTGGTACGAGCAGTACTTC. It translates to CASSWGQGWYEQYF.

This clonotype came up a few times. The gene calls are TRBV6-2 or TRBV6-3 and TRBJ1-5; D unresolved. Germline V CDR1 and CDR2: MNHEY, SVGEGT. The CDR3 consists of 13 residues. V was pared by 0 bases and J by 9 bases, with 9 bases between. CDR3 in DNA: TGTGCCAGCAGTTACTCGCCTGGTCGGCCCCAGCATTTT. Its protein product is CASSYSPGRPQHF.

This sequence joins TRBV4-1 and TRBJ2-7, with a weak D call TRBD1 (5 bases). The CDR3 has 16 residues. Germline-derived CDR1 and CDR2 are MGHRA and YSYEKL. Trimming removed 0 bases from V and 2 bases from J, with 14 bases in between. The chain's CDR3 is CASSQDQGVKTYEQYF. The CDR3 region has the DNA TGCGCCAGCAGCCAAGATCAAGGGGTCAAGACCTACGAGCAGTACTTC.

This clonotype was observed a handful of times. The rearrangement uses TRBV27 and TRBJ2-1, with 10 nucleotides matching TRBD1. The CDR3 runs to 15 residues. The germline gives CDR1 MNHEY, CDR2 SMNVEV (reference sequence). Unmatched junction bases numbered 12, after V lost 6 bases and J lost 10 bases. In DNA form, the CDR3 reads TGTGCCAGCAGCCCCGGGACAGGGGTCTTTTACGAGCAGTTCTTC. Translation gives CASSPGTGVFYEQFF.

V usage is TRBV7-9 and J usage is TRBJ2-3; D may match TRBD1 or TRBD2 (6 bases each). The CDR3 spans 16 residues. Between the trimmed V and J ends, which lost 0 bases and 2 bases, there was a span of 12 bases. Germline V gives CDR1 SEHNR, CDR2 FQNEAQ (reference sequence). CDR3 sequence reads: CASSLASGGYTDTQYF. The CDR3 DNA sequence: TGTGCCAGCAGCTTAGCCTCCGGGGGCTACACAGATACGCAGTATTTT.